This T cell receptor beta chain was recorded in a study of T-cell reconstitution after alpha-beta-depleted transplantation in children. Preparing the TCRbeta library involved the use of unique molecular identifiers. TCRdb analysed the PCR reads with MiXCR anew, one entry per CDR3 protein. The table lists around 400,000 distinct CDR3 sequences, around 21% of them singletons. Trimming removed 6 bases from V and 5 bases from J; junction bases left unmatched: 9. The length of the CDR3 is 15 residues. Looked up from germline, CDR1 is KGHDR and CDR2 is SFDVKD. There are many counts of this clonotype. The rearrangement uses TRBV24-1 and TRBJ2-5, with TRBD2 matching 9 bases. The starting material was PBMCs from the stem cell graft donor, obtained from the stem cell graft. The sequence was collected from a human donor who donated a stem cell graft to a child with acute myeloid leukemia. The CDR3 is CATSPGLARRETQYF. Written as DNA, the CDR3 is TGTGCCACCAGTCCCGGACTAGCGCGACGGGAGACCCAGTACTTC.